Shown below are 14 T cell receptor beta chains from a single sample sequenced in a study of shared clonotypes between healthy human individuals. Using immunoSEQ multiplex PCR, the repertoire was profiled, and TCRdb retains in-frame clones only, with some absent. The profile covers approximately 530,000 clones, with roughly 95% appearing a single time and 0.05% to 0.07% taken by the ten largest. Sequenced material: naive CD4+ T cells sorted from blood. Subset in this sample: CD45RA+ positively selected. These receptors were collected from a woman aged 30 to 39 in good health.

CDR3 in DNA: TGTGCCAGCAGTTTACCTTGGGCTAATGGCTACACCTTC. This encodes CASSLPWANGYTF. The J gene is TRBJ1-2, the V gene TRBV28, with D unclear. The germline V gene encodes CDR1 MDHEN and CDR2 SYDVKM. This CDR3 is built from 13 residues. The V end was cut by 2 bases, the J end by 6 bases, with 10 bases between.

The chain combines TRBV28 with TRBJ1-1; D is uncertain. V lost 5 bases and J lost 5, with 9 bases in between. The germline CDR1 and CDR2 sequences are MDHEN and SYDVKM. CDR3 length equals 12 residues. CDR3 in amino acids: CASSPQWTEAFF. The CDR3 region has the DNA TGTGCCAGCAGTCCGCAGTGGACTGAAGCTTTCTTT.

The rearrangement links TRBV7-9 to TRBJ2-3, with D perhaps matching TRBD2 (5 bases). Trimming took off 4 bases at V and 1 base at J, with 12 bases between the two ends. From germline, CDR1 is SEHNR and CDR2 FQNEAQ (reference sequence). This CDR3 is 15 amino acids long. Written as DNA, the CDR3 is TGTGCCAGCAGCTCTGGAGGAGGCGGCACAGATACGCAGTATTTT. As protein: CASSSGGGGTDTQYF.

This rearrangement joins TRBV5-6 to TRBJ1-1; 9 bases map to TRBD1. V shed 3 bases and J 8 bases; nucleotides not matched to a gene: 8. The CDR3 is 14 amino acids. Germline CDR1 and CDR2: SGHDT and YYEEEE. The CDR3 sequence: CASSSTGGVGEAFF. The CDR3 bases are TGTGCCAGCAGCTCCACAGGGGGCGTCGGAGAAGCTTTCTTT.

The chain has TRBV6-5 and TRBJ2-7, with 8 positions matching TRBD2. The J segment lost 5 bases and the V segment lost 5 bases, leaving 11 bases of the junction unmatched. Germline CDR1 and CDR2: MNHEY and SVGAGI. CDR3 length: 15 amino acids. The chain's CDR3 is CASSRNAGLVNEQYF. The DNA of the CDR3 is TGTGCCAGCAGTCGAAATGCGGGACTAGTAAACGAGCAGTACTTC.

The chain carries TRBV10-2 and TRBJ1-2; TRBD1 agrees at 9 bases. Unmatched junction bases numbered 4, after V lost 0 bases and J lost 8 bases. The CDR3 sequence is 14 residues long. CDR1 WSHSY and CDR2 SAAADI come from the germline V gene. The CDR3: CASSESGQGRGYTF. For the CDR3, the DNA is TGCGCCAGCAGTGAGTCGGGACAGGGTCGGGGCTACACCTTC.

This chain uses TRBV27 with TRBJ1-5; no clear D gene. Germline loops: CDR1 MNHEY, CDR2 SMNVEV (reference sequence). V was clipped by 2 bases and J by 9 bases, with 11 bases between them. The CDR3 contains 13 residues. DNA for the CDR3: TGTGCCAGCAGTTTACTGGCACATTCGCCCCAGCATTTT. Translated, it gives CASSLLAHSPQHF.

The chain is built from TRBV29-1 and TRBJ2-1; 11 nucleotides match TRBD1. CDR1 and CDR2 (germline): SQVTM, ANQGSEA. After removal of 8 bases from V and 9 bases from J, the junction contained 9 bases not matched to a gene. The CDR3 totals 13 residues. Written as DNA, the CDR3 is TGCAGCCTGGGACAGGGGGGAATTCGTGAGCAGTTCTTC. Translated, it gives CSLGQGGIREQFF.

The rearrangement uses TRBV5-4 and TRBJ2-5; D is perhaps TRBD2 (6 bases). V lost 1 base to trimming and J lost 4 bases, with 14 bases between them. This CDR3 spans 15 amino acids. The germline V gene has CDR1 SGHNT and CDR2 YYREEE (reference sequence). The CDR3, as DNA: TGTGCCAGCAGCTTGCCGGGGGTAGAGGGAGAGACCCAGTACTTC. Protein sequence: CASSLPGVEGETQYF. Combining the CDR3 with reference TRBV5-4 and TRBJ2-5 gives the whole variable domain ETGVTQSPTHLIKTRGQQVTLRCSSQSGHNTVSWYQQALGQGPQFIFQYYREEENGRGNFPPRFSGLQFPNYSSELNVNALELDDSALYLCASSLPGVEGETQYFGPGTRLLVL.

This chain connects TRBV14 to TRBJ2-5; 11 nucleotides line up with TRBD1. Germline CDR1 reads SGHDN; CDR2 reads FVKESK. This CDR3 spans 15 amino acids. Trimming at V came to 2 bases and at J to 5 bases, leaving 4 bases not matched to a gene. The CDR3 sequence: CASSQWTGGGETQYF. The CDR3 region has the DNA TGTGCCAGCAGCCAATGGACAGGGGGCGGTGAGACCCAGTACTTC.

The chain uses TRBV9 and TRBJ2-5, with no clear D. CDR1 and CDR2 (germline): SGDLS, YYNGEE. Deletions cut 3 bases from V and 7 bases from J, with 16 bases between. The CDR3 covers 14 residues. As DNA, the CDR3 is TGTGCCAGCAGCGAGGTAGGAACAACGGGGACCCAGTACTTC. Amino acids: CASSEVGTTGTQYF.

This chain connects TRBV28 to TRBJ2-3, with 8 bases lining up with TRBD2. The CDR3 is 17 residues long. The germline gives CDR1 MDHEN, CDR2 SYDVKM. V shed 4 bases and J 3 bases; nucleotides not matched to a gene: 12. DNA for the CDR3: TGTGCCAGCAGTTCGTCCGCGGGGGGCTATGGGACAGATACGCAGTATTTT. The encoded protein is CASSSSAGGYGTDTQYF.

The rearrangement links TRBV19 to TRBJ1-4; the D gene is possibly TRBD1 (6 bases). Between the trimmed V and J ends, which lost 4 bases and 0 bases, there was a span of 9 bases. CDR1 is LNHDA and CDR2 is SQIVND in the germline V gene (reference sequence). The CDR3 sequence is 15 residues long. For the CDR3, the DNA is TGTGCCAGTAGTACTCGACAGGCAACTAATGAAAAACTGTTTTTT. Its translation: CASSTRQATNEKLFF.

The chain employs TRBV7-2 and TRBJ2-1, with 10 bases matching TRBD2. The CDR3 is 14 residues long. The germline CDR1 and CDR2 sequences are SGHTA and FQGNSA. Germline trimming cut 9 bases from V and 4 bases from J; bases unmatched to any gene: 6. The CDR3 bases are TGTGCCAGTGAATGGACTAGCGGTTACAATGAGCAGTTCTTC. Encoded protein: CASEWTSGYNEQFF.